This T cell receptor (beta chain) came from a study of beta chain features in type 1 diabetes. Turning to the study itself: Approximately 100 million sorted cells were examined across all samples.

One heparinised draw of blood, averaging about 116 mL, came from each donor. This clone appeared a few times. Its antigen remains unknown. Expressed TCRB transcripts were sequenced, since all the RNA that had been isolated was reverse transcribed. Produced via immunoSEQ multiplex PCR; TCRdb's table is partial and in-frame only. This table has approximately 84,000 clones, 25% to 35% appearing once. Study-wide points: A greater similarity of naive, central memory and Treg TCRB repertoires was seen among patients than among healthy donors.

The clonotype originates from a woman aged 18-29 years in good health. The sequenced sample was stem cell memory CD4+ T cells from blood.

The CDR3, as DNA: TGTGCCAGCAGCCCGAGCCGGACAGGGAGCGGACGCTCTGAAGCTTTCTTT. Translated: CASSPSRTGSGRSEAFF. This chain uses TRBV9 with TRBJ1-1; 8 bases line up with TRBD1. With V trimmed by 4 bases and J by 6 bases, 17 bases remained unmatched. Germline V gives CDR1 SGDLS, CDR2 YYNGEE. This CDR3 spans 17 amino acids.